This T cell receptor (beta chain) emerged from a study of blood T cells in healthy people across ages. This clonotype came up a few times. This CDR3 spans 16 amino acids. Trimming took off 0 bases at V and 0 bases at J, with 10 bases between the two ends. CDR1 KGHSH and CDR2 LQKENI come from the germline V gene. Through a sample-barcoded 5' primer and a J-beta primer mix, a second PCR was run for roughly 7 to 12 cycles. Each CDR3 protein gets one entry after TCRdb re-called the 5' RACE reads with MiXCR. The sample gives fewer than 950,000 distinct CDR3 sequences, around 34% of which show up once; roughly 13% is in the top ten.

The sequenced sample was blood. This clonotype was obtained from a man aged 18 to 35 in good health. The rearrangement joins TRBV18 to TRBJ2-3, with D possibly called TRBD1 or TRBD2 (5 bases each). The CDR3, as DNA: TGTGCCAGCTCACCACCGGGACCTATAAGCACAGATACGCAGTATTTT. Translating it yields CASSPPGPISTDTQYF. Full variable domain (rest looked up from reference TRBV18 and TRBJ2-3): NAGVMQNPRHLVRRRGQEARLRCSPMKGHSHVYWYRQLPEEGLKFMVYLQKENIIDESGMPKERFSAEFPKEGPSILRIQQVVRGDSAAYFCASSPPGPISTDTQYFGPGTRLTVL.